This is a list of T cell receptor beta chains from one sample in a study of cytomegalovirus exposure and HLA in healthy donors. Assay: immunoSEQ multiplex PCR; the TCRdb copy retains only in-frame clones and omits some. The sample carries about 87,000 clones, 70% to 80% recorded once. Sample: PBMCs. Source of these receptors: a man aged 30 to 39 in good health and CMV-seropositive. The CDR3 runs from the conserved cysteine through the conserved F or W. The D gene is left open where the match is weak. Size is omitted from some rows. Given values are once, few, many or a class for expanded clones.

clone size | J gene | V gene | D gene | CDR3 DNA | CDR3 protein
NA | TRBJ2-7 | TRBV6-1 | NA | TGTGCCAGCAGTGGTGGGCTGAGCTCCTACGAGCAGTACTTC | CASSGGLSSYEQYF
NA | TRBJ1-5 | TRBV28 | TRBD1 | TGTGCCAGCAGGATGTGGGGGACAGGTCCACGGAATCAGCCCCAGCATTTT | CASRMWGTGPRNQPQHF
NA | TRBJ2-2 | TRBV9 | NA | TGTGCCAGCAGCGTCGGGGTTGGTGGGGAGCTGTTTTTT | CASSVGVGGELFF
NA | TRBJ1-1 | TRBV29-1 | NA | TGCACCACTGGGGAGCCGAACACTGAAGCTTTCTTT | CTTGEPNTEAFF
NA | TRBJ1-6 | TRBV7-2 | TRBD1 | TGTGCCAGCAGCAATACCGGGACAGTTGGTTCACCCCTCCACTTT | CASSNTGTVGSPLHF
NA | TRBJ2-2 | TRBV5-1 | TRBD1 | TGCGCCAGCAGCTTCAGACAGGGATCGATTCAACCCGGGGAGCTGTTTTTT | CASSFRQGSIQPGELFF
NA | TRBJ2-2 | TRBV6-1 | NA | TGTGCCAGCACTCAACACCACAGGGTCACCGGGGAGCTGTTTTTT | CASTQHHRVTGELFF
NA | TRBJ2-7 | TRBV19 | TRBD2 | TGTGCCAGTCGCTTAGGGACTAGCGGAACCTACGAGCAGTACTTC | CASRLGTSGTYEQYF
NA | TRBJ1-1 | TRBV6-6 | NA | TGTGCCAGCAGTTACTCGGGGAGGGAGAACACTGAAGCTTTCTTT | CASSYSGRENTEAFF
NA | TRBJ1-1 | TRBV6-5 | TRBD1 | TGTGCCAGCAGTTACATGGACAGGGTGGACACTGAAGCTTTCTTT | CASSYMDRVDTEAFF
NA | TRBJ2-1 | TRBV15 | NA | TGTGCCACCAGCAGGCAGTTAGGGAGTAACAATGAGCAGTTCTTC | CATSRQLGSNNEQFF
NA | TRBJ1-5 | TRBV7-3 | TRBD1 | TGTGCCAGCAGCTTACAACAGGGGGCACAGCCCCAGCATTTT | CASSLQQGAQPQHF
NA | TRBJ2-3 | TRBV7-6 | NA | TGTGCCAGCAGCTTATTAATAGCGACAGATACGCAGTATTTT | CASSLLIATDTQYF
few | TRBJ1-1 | TRBV7-2 | NA | TGTGCCAGCACGACGGGGAGGGGGAACACTGAAGCTTTCTTT | CASTTGRGNTEAFF
NA | TRBJ2-3 | TRBV2 | NA | TGTGCCAGCACGGCCTACCCCCGGGGCACAGATACGCAGTATTTT | CASTAYPRGTDTQYF
NA | TRBJ2-7 | TRBV9 | NA | TGTGCCAGCAGCGTAGGGAGCTCCTACGAGCAGTACTTC | CASSVGSSYEQYF
NA | TRBJ2-2 | TRBV7-2 | NA | TGTGCCAGCAGCTTAGGACTCCACACCGGGGAGCTGTTTTTT | CASSLGLHTGELFF
NA | TRBJ1-1 | TRBV10-3 | TRBD1 | TGTGCCATCAGTGAGGGGACAGGGGGAGGAAACACTGAAGCTTTCTTT | CAISEGTGGGNTEAFF